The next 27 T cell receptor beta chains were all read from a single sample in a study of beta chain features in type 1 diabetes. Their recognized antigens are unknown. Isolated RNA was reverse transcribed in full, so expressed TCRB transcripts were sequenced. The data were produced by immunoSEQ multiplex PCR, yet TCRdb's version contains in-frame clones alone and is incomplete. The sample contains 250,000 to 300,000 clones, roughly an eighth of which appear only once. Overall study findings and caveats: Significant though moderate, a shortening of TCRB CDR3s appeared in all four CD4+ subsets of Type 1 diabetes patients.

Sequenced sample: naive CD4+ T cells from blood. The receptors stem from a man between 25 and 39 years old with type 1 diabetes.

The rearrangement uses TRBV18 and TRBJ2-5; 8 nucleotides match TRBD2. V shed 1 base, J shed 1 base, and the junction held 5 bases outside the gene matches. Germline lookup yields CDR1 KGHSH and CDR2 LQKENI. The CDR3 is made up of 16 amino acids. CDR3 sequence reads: CASSPQLAGTQETQYF. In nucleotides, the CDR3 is TGTGCCAGCTCACCACAGCTAGCGGGTACCCAAGAGACCCAGTACTTC. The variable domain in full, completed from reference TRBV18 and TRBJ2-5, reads NAGVMQNPRHLVRRRGQEARLRCSPMKGHSHVYWYRQLPEEGLKFMVYLQKENIIDESGMPKERFSAEFPKEGPSILRIQQVVRGDSAAYFCASSPQLAGTQETQYFGPGTRLLVL.

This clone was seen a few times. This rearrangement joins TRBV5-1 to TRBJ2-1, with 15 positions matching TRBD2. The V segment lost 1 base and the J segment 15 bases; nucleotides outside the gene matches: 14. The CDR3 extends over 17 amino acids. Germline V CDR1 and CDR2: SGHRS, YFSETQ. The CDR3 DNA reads TGCGCCAGCAGCTTGCTTCCCACCGGGACTAGCGGGAGGAAGGGGTTCTTC. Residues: CASSLLPTGTSGRKGFF.

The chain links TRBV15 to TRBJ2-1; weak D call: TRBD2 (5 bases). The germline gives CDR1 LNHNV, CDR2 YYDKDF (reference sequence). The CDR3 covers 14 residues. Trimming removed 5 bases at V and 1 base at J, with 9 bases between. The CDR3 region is CATSERISYNEQFF. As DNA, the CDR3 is TGTGCCACCAGCGAGCGGATTTCCTACAATGAGCAGTTCTTC.

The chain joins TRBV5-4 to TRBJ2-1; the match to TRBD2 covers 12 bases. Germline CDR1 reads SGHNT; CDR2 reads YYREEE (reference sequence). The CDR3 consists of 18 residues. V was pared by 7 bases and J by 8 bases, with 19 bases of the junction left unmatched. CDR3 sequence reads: CASSFALAGGRLSDEQFF. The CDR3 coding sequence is TGTGCCAGCTCGTTCGCCCTAGCGGGAGGGCGGCTGAGCGATGAGCAGTTCTTC. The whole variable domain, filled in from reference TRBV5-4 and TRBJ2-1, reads ETGVTQSPTHLIKTRGQQVTLRCSSQSGHNTVSWYQQALGQGPQFIFQYYREEENGRGNFPPRFSGLQFPNYSSELNVNALELDDSALYLCASSFALAGGRLSDEQFFGPGTRLTVL.

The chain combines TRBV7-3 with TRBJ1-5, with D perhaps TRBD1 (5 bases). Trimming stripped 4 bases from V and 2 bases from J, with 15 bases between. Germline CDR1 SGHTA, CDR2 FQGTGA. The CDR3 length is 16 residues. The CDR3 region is CASSSRGSGGNQPQHF. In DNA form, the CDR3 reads TGTGCCAGCAGCTCAAGGGGCTCGGGGGGCAATCAGCCCCAGCATTTT.

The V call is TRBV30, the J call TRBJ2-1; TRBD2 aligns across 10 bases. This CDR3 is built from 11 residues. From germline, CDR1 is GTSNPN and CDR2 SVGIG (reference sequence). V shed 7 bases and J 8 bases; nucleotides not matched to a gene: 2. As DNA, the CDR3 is TGTGCCTCCGGGACTAGCGATGAGCAGTTCTTC. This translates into CASGTSDEQFF.

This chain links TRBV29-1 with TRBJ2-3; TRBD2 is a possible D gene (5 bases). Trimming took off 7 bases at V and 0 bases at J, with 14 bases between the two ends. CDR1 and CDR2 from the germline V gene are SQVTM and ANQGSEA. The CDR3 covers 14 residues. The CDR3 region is CSAAAGSSTDTQYF. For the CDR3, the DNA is TGCAGCGCCGCGGCGGGTTCTAGCACAGATACGCAGTATTTT.

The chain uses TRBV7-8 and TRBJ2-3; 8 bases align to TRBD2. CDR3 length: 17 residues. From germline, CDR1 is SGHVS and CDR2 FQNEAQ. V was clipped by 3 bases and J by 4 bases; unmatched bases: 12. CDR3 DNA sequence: TGTGCCAGCAGCTTCCGAGCGGGAGTGGGGATCGCAGATACGCAGTATTTT. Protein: CASSFRAGVGIADTQYF.

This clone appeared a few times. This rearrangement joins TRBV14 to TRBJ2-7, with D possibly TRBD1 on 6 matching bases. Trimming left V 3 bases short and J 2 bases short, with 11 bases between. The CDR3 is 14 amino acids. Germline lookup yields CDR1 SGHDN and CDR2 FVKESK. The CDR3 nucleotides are TGTGCCAGCAGCCACATCGGACAGACCTACGAGCAGTACTTC. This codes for CASSHIGQTYEQYF.

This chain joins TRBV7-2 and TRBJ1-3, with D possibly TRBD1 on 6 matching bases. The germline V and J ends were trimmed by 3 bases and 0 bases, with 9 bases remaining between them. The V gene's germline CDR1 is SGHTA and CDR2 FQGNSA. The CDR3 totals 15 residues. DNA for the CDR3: TGTGCCAGCAGCTTGGTGGGGGCCTCTGGAAACACCATATATTTT. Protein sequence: CASSLVGASGNTIYF.

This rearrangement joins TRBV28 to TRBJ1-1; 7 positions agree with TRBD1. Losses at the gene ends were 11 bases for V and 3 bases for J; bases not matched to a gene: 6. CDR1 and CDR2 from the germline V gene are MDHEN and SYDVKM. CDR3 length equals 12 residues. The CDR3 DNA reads TGTGCCGTTCTACAGGGGTACACTGAAGCTTTCTTT. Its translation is CAVLQGYTEAFF.

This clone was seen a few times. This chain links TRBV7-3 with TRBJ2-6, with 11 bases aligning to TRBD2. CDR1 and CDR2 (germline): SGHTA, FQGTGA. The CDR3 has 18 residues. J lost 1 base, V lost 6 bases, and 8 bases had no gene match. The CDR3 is CASSAVPSGRSGANVLTF. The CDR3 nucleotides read TGTGCCAGCAGTGCCGTGCCTAGCGGGAGGTCTGGGGCCAACGTCCTGACTTTC.

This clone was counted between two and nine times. In nucleotides, the CDR3 is TGTGCCAGCAGCTCGTACAGGGCGGCGAACTCTGGAAACACCATATATTTT. This codes for CASSSYRAANSGNTIYF. This chain links TRBV7-9 with TRBJ1-3, with TRBD1 as a possible D gene (6 bases). The CDR3 runs to 17 residues. V dropped 4 bases and J dropped 0 bases, with 16 bases sitting between them. Germline V gene data show CDR1 as SEHNR and CDR2 as FQNEAQ (reference sequence).

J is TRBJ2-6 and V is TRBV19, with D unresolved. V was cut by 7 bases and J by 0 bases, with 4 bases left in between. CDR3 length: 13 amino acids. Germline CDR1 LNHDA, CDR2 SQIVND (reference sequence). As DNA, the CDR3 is TGTGCCAGTACCGGCTCTGGGGCCAACGTCCTGACTTTC. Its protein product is CASTGSGANVLTF. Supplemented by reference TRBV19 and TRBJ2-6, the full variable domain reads DGGITQSPKYLFRKEGQNVTLSCEQNLNHDAMYWYRQDPGQGLRLIYYSQIVNDFQKGDIAEGYSVSREKKESFPLTVTSAQKNPTAFYLCASTGSGANVLTFGAGSRLTVL.

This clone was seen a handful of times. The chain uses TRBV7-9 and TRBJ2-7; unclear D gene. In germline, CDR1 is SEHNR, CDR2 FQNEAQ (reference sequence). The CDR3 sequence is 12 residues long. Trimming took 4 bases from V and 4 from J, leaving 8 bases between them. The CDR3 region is CASSSGPYEQYF. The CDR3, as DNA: TGTGCCAGCAGCTCTGGGCCGTACGAGCAGTACTTC.

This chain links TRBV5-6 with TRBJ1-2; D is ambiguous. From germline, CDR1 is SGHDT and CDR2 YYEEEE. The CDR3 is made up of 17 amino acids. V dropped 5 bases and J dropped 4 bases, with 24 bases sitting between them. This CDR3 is CASSSPHAPEELYGYTF. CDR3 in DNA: TGTGCCAGCAGTTCGCCGCACGCCCCAGAGGAGCTCTATGGCTACACCTTC.

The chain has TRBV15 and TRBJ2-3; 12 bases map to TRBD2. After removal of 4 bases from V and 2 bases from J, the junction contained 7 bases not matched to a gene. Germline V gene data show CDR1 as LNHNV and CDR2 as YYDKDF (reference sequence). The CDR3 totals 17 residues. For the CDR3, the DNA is TGTGCCACCAGCAAAACCCTAGCGGGAGGGATCACAGATACGCAGTATTTT. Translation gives CATSKTLAGGITDTQYF.

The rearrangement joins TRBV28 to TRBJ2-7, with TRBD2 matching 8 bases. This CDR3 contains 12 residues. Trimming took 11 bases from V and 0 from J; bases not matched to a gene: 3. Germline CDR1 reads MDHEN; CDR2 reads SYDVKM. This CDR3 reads CASGTSSYEQYF. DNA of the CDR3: TGTGCCTCTGGGACTAGCTCCTACGAGCAGTACTTC.

As DNA, the CDR3 is TGTGCCAGTACCTTACTTATCGGCTCTGGAAACACCATATATTTT. Translated: CASTLLIGSGNTIYF. This chain joins TRBV19 and TRBJ1-3; no firm D call. Germline V gene sequence: CDR1 LNHDA, CDR2 SQIVND (reference sequence). The V and J ends lost 7 bases and 0 bases respectively, with 13 bases between them. The CDR3 length is 15 residues.

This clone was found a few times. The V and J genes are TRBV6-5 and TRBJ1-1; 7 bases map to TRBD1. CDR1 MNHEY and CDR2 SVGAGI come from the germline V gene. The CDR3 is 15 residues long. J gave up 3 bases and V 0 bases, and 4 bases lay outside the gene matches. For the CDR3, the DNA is TGTGCCAGCAGTTACTCGGACAGGATTCACACTGAAGCTTTCTTT. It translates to CASSYSDRIHTEAFF.

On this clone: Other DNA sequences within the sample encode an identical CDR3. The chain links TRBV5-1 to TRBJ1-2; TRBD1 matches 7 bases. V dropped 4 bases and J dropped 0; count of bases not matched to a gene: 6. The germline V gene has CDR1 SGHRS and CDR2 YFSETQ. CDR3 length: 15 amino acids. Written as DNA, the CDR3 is TGCGCCAGCAGCCTGGGGACAGCCACTAACTATGGCTACACCTTC. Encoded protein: CASSLGTATNYGYTF.

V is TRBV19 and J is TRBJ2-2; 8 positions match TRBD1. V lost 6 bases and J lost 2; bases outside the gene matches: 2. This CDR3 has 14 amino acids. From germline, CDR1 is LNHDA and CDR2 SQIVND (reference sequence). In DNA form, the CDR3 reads TGTGCCAGTAGGGACAGGGCCAACACCGGGGAGCTGTTTTTT. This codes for CASRDRANTGELFF.

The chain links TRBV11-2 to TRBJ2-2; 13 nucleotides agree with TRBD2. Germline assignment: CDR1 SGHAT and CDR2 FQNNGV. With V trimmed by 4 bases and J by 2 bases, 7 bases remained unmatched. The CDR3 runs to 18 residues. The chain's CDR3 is CASSSRLAGGLNTGELFF. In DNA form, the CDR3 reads TGTGCCAGCAGCTCCAGACTAGCGGGAGGCCTTAACACCGGGGAGCTGTTTTTT.

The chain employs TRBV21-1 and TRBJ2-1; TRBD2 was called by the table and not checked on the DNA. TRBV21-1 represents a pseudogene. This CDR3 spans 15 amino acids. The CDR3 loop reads CASSKDSGSLAEQFF. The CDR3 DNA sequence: TGTGCCAGCAGCAAAGACAGCGGTTCATTGGCTGAGCAGTTCTTC.

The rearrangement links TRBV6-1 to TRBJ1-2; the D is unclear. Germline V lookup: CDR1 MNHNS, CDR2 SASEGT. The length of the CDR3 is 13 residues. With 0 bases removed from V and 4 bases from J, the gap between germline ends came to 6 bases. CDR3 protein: CASSEAGTYGYTF. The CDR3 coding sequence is TGTGCCAGCAGTGAAGCGGGCACCTATGGCTACACCTTC.

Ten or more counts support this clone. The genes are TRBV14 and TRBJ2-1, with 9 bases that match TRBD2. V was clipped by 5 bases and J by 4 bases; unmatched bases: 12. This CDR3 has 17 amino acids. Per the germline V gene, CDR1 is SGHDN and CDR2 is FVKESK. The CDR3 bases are TGTGCCAGCAGCAAGCTAGCGGGATCGGCGAGTTACAATGAGCAGTTCTTC. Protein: CASSKLAGSASYNEQFF.

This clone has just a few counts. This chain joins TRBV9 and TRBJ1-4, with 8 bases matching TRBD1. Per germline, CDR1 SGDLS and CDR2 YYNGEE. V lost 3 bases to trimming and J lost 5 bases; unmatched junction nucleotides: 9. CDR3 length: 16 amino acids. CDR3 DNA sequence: TGTGCCAGCAGCGGTCAGGGGGCGCGAGGGAATGAAAAACTGTTTTTT. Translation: CASSGQGARGNEKLFF. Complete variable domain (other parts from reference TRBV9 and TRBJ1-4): DSGVTQTPKHLITATGQRVTLRCSPRSGDLSVYWYQQSLDQGLQFLIQYYNGEERAKGNILERFSAQQFPDLHSELNLSSLELGDSALYFCASSGQGARGNEKLFFGSGTQLSVL.